What follows are 8 T cell receptor beta chains derived from one specimen sequenced in a study of CD8 T cells in ankylosing spondylitis. General study points: Among TCR beta sequences, a motif of under ten highly homologous variants appeared characteristic of ankylosing spondylitis blood.

Via MiXCR, TCRdb re-called the 5' RACE reads, giving one row per CDR3 protein. Among some 140,000 distinct CDR3 sequences, approximately 17% were seen once, and the ten largest hold roughly a third. The antigens of these receptors remain unknown. Specimen: blood, either unsorted or a sorted T cell fraction (not recorded which). Source of these receptors: a male donor with ankylosing spondylitis.

This clonotype appeared once. One base away lies a much larger clone, so this may be a sequencing read error. The V and J genes are TRBV28 and TRBJ2-1; D might be TRBD1 or TRBD2, each matching 5 bases. The CDR3 is 16 residues long. Per germline, CDR1 MDHEN and CDR2 SYDVKM. The V gene lost 6 bases and the J gene lost 1 base, with 16 bases spanning the gap. CDR3 sequence (DNA): TGTGCCAGCAGCCCACTAGGGACCGCTTCCTACAATGAGCAGTTCTTC. This gives the protein CASSPLGTASYNEQFF.

The chain employs TRBV4-1 and TRBJ1-5, with 8 positions matching TRBD1. CDR1 MGHRA and CDR2 YSYEKL come from the germline V gene. The J segment lost 4 bases and the V segment lost 2 bases, leaving 1 base of the junction unmatched. The CDR3 consists of 14 residues. CDR3 nucleotide sequence: TGCGCCAGCAGCCAACGGACAGGGAATCAGCCCCAGCATTTT. Protein: CASSQRTGNQPQHF.

This clonotype occurred a few times. The chain links TRBV7-9 to TRBJ2-5; 8 bases agree with TRBD1. This CDR3 spans 15 amino acids. The ends lost 5 bases at V and 3 bases at J; junction bases unmatched: 8. Germline CDR1 and CDR2: SEHNR and FQNEAQ (reference sequence). The CDR3 DNA sequence: TGTGCCAGCAGCCCGAGCCTGACAGGGGAAGAGACCCAGTACTTC. Translation gives CASSPSLTGEETQYF.

There are a few counts of this clonotype. The rearrangement links TRBV2 to TRBJ2-7; D not certain. V dropped 8 bases and J dropped 0 bases, with 5 bases sitting between them. This CDR3 is built from 11 residues. The V gene's germline CDR1 is SNHLY and CDR2 FYNNEI. Written as DNA, the CDR3 is TGTGCCAGCTACTTCTCCTACGAGCAGTACTTC. Protein: CASYFSYEQYF.

This clonotype has only a few counts. As DNA, the CDR3 is TGTGCCAGCAGTGAACTCGGGAGCTCCTACAATGAGCAGTTCTTC. It translates to CASSELGSSYNEQFF. This sequence joins TRBV6-1 and TRBJ2-1, with D perhaps matching TRBD2 (6 bases). The germline V gene encodes CDR1 MNHNS and CDR2 SASEGT. Trimming removed 2 bases at V and 0 bases at J, with 8 bases between. CDR3 length: 15 amino acids.

The V and J genes are TRBV12-3 or TRBV12-4 and TRBJ1-2; D may be TRBD1 (5 bases). V was trimmed by 4 bases and J by 6 bases, leaving 12 bases between them. This CDR3 has 13 amino acids. The CDR3: CASSWMRGDGYTF. In DNA form, the CDR3 reads TGTGCCAGCAGTTGGATGAGGGGAGATGGCTACACCTTC.

This clonotype was seen many times. The J gene is TRBJ2-7, the V gene TRBV29-1; 12 nucleotides line up with TRBD2. The germline CDR1 and CDR2 sequences are SQVTM and ANQGSEA. The CDR3 is 16 residues long. The V gene end was trimmed by 2 bases and the J gene end by 2 bases; junction bases not matched to a gene: 7. CDR3: CSVELLGLAGTYEQYF. The CDR3 bases are TGCAGCGTTGAACTTCTCGGACTAGCGGGAACCTACGAGCAGTACTTC.

This clonotype was counted only a few times. V is TRBV2 and J is TRBJ1-1; D is possibly TRBD1 (6 bases). Trimming stripped 11 bases from V and 0 bases from J, with 16 bases between. Germline V gene sequence: CDR1 SNHLY, CDR2 FYNNEI. The CDR3 loop spans 14 amino acids. The chain's CDR3 is CAQITGRLNTEAFF. CDR3 sequence (DNA): TGTGCCCAGATCACAGGGCGCTTGAACACTGAAGCTTTCTTT. Together with reference TRBV2 and TRBJ1-1, the CDR3 gives the full variable domain: EPEVTQTPSHQVTQMGQEVILRCVPISNHLYFYWYRQILGQKVEFLVSFYNNEISEKSEIFDDQFSVERPDGSNFTLKIRSTKLEDSAMYFCAQITGRLNTEAFFGQGTRLTVV.